This TCR beta chain was identified in a study of human T cells and chemical hapten exposure (dated by TCRdb to about 2021). Regarding the research as a whole: For sensitization, 2% DPC in acetone was applied to a 2 cm by 2 cm area of upper inner arm skin. Patients additionally received weekly therapeutic DPC doses to the scalp throughout the approximately 24-week study period. Patch testing was performed on the upper back with Finn chambers containing 0.01% DPC, and the patch tests were scored after 6 days according to International Contact Dermatitis Research Group standards. The patient cohort, mostly female, included alopecia areata with under or over 50% scalp involvement, alopecia totalis and alopecia universalis. Libraries were pooled for sequencing, and per-sample TCR yields varied mainly because of small differences in library volumes within the pool. In alopecia patients, the study followed how the peripheral blood TCR repertoire changed in vivo over primary and secondary sensitization to diphenylcyclopropenone (DPC), a hapten. Patient blood was sampled pre-sensitization (week 0) and at 2, 6 and about 24 weeks after DPC sensitization. Around 30 alopecia patients provided blood for TCR sequencing at one to four time points (pre-sensitization, 2, 6 and 24 weeks).

Interpreted using the paper, the time point label stands for: pre-sensitization, week 0. Explained via the paper, the treatment or condition label denotes: therapeutic diphenylcyclopropenone sensitization with weekly scalp DPC. At every patch-test visit, the blood draw took place before the patch test was put on. To be eligible, patients had to be aged 18 to 70, diagnosed with alopecia and judged suitable for DPC therapy, while pregnant patients were excluded. Unfractionated whole blood was collected in Tempus Blood RNA tubes, and total RNA was extracted from that blood. V lost 0 bases and J lost 4 bases; the stretch between them is 20 bases long. In the germline V gene, CDR1 corresponds to LGHNA and CDR2 to YSLEER. The CDR3 sequence holds 18 residues, the cysteine and phenylalanine included. Only the CDR3 DNA stays, 54 bases, in frame from base 1. The library was prepared using RACE. Sequenced on a NextSeq 500. Library preparation attached unique molecular identifiers to individual cDNA molecules for quantitative, reproducible TCR counting. Both TCR alpha and TCR beta chains were sequenced from each blood RNA sample. The authors processed their data as follows. Samples had a median of around 92,000 TCRs, with a range from roughly 23,224 to 750,000. The Decombinator software suite was used to annotate V, J and CDR3 in the TCR reads. To make PS versus PT1 abundance plots, every sample was subsampled to the same number of TCRs (28,000). Expanded TCRs were defined as absent before sensitization and observed at least eight times at the 2-week time point. The public reads were quality trimmed at Q25 with fastp and then assembled into clones with MiXCR by TCRdb, keeping productive beta chains. Each CDR3 protein gets just one entry, which takes the most common genes and DNA from the rows behind it. None of the V and J calls come from the authors' own analysis; TCRdb made them. The sample profile shows tens of thousands of distinct CDR3 sequences; roughly 9.1% of them were found once. Roughly 3.5% of the sample is held by the ten biggest clonotypes.

This clonotype was detected ten times or more. Its specific antigen is unknown. Nothing much larger sits one base from this clone, and base qualities are not available. On the study overall, not on this receptor specifically: DPC sensitization did not change the number of TCRs with a frequency above 1 in 1000, and there was no evidence of changes in global repertoire structure. Compared with pre-sensitization or healthy control sets, expanded TCRs formed significantly more large CDR3 similarity clusters, which is consistent with antigen-driven responses. A positive correlation was found between the number of PT1 expanded TCRs and patch test score, with significance reached at thresholds 8, 16 and 32 but not 4. Because all patients had alopecia, a presumed autoimmune disease, the immune response of the patients might differ from that of healthy individuals. Repeated subsampling changed both the strength of the expansion versus patch-test correlation and the threshold at which that correlation became significant.

The chain is encoded by TRBV4-3 joined to TRBJ2-3; perhaps TRBD2 is the D gene, with 5 bases matching. This receptor was obtained from a woman aged 40-49 years with alopecia areata. Some clones in this sample may be carry-over from other donors' samples. The specimen was whole blood, collected in connection with sensitization to the hapten diphenylcyclopropenone (DPC). The CDR3 here reads CASSQEFLALDGADTQYF. The DNA sequence reads TGCGCCAGCAGCCAAGAATTCCTAGCCCTCGACGGGGCAGATACGCAGTATTTT.